These T cell receptor beta chains were read from a single sample in a study of blood T cells in healthy people across ages. TCRdb re-called the 5' RACE reads through MiXCR, storing one row per CDR3 protein. The sample contains roughly 1 million distinct CDR3 sequences, 20% to 25% of which appear only once. The same specimen was also included in a second study, on T cells of mothers and their children.

The sample consisted of blood. These receptors were taken from a girl aged 2-10 years in good health. Both conserved end residues are part of each CDR3. Each record gives: V gene, J gene, D gene, clone size, CDR3 DNA, CDR3 protein. A D gene is named only where the DNA matches it firmly. For some rows the clone size is stated as once, few or many, or as a class when expanded; others skip it.

TRBV12-3/TRBV12-4,TRBJ1-5,NA,many,TGTGCCAGCAGCACGACAGTGAATCAGCCCCAGCATTTT,CASSTTVNQPQHF
TRBV19,TRBJ1-5,TRBD1,NA,TGTGCCAGTACCTACAGGGGAAGCAATCAGCCCCAGCATTTT,CASTYRGSNQPQHF
TRBV20-1,TRBJ2-7,NA,few,TGCAGTGCTAGAGCCCAAGGCCCCACCTCGATTTTAGGTCTCGAGCAGTACTTC,CSARAQGPTSILGLEQYF
TRBV5-1,TRBJ1-5,NA,many,TGTGCCAGCAGTTTAGAGAGCAATCAGCCCCAGCATTTT,CASSLESNQPQHF
TRBV7-9,TRBJ2-7,NA,NA,TGTGCCCTCCGCCTCATGAGTGAGGGCGAGCAGTACTTC,CALRLMSEGEQYF
TRBV7-9,TRBJ2-3,TRBD1,NA,TGTGCCAGCAGCCCCCCGGGACAGGGGCCAGATACGCAGTATTTT,CASSPPGQGPDTQYF
TRBV6-5,TRBJ1-2,TRBD1,NA,TGTGCCAGCAATGGGGACAGGAGTCTCTATGGCTACACCTTC,CASNGDRSLYGYTF
TRBV28,TRBJ1-6,TRBD1,few,TGTGCCAGCATTCCGAGCCCCGGGACAGGGTCGAACTATTCACCCCTCCACTTT,CASIPSPGTGSNYSPLHF
TRBV5-1,TRBJ1-4,TRBD1,NA,TGCGCCAGCAGCTCGGGACAGCCAACTAATGAAAAACTGTTTTTT,CASSSGQPTNEKLFF
TRBV28,TRBJ2-7,NA,NA,TGTGCCAACAGCACCACAGGGCTGGGGCAGTACTTC,CANSTTGLGQYF
TRBV7-3,TRBJ1-1,NA,NA,TGTGCCAGCAGACAAACAGGGCACACTGAAGCTTTCTTT,CASRQTGHTEAFF
TRBV24-1,TRBJ1-2,NA,few,TGTGCCACCAGTGATTTGGACGCCTATGGCTACACCTTC,CATSDLDAYGYTF
TRBV7-3,TRBJ1-4,NA,NA,TGTGCCAGCAGCTCCACCCCGCGGGTTGAAAAACTGTTTTTT,CASSSTPRVEKLFF
TRBV5-1,TRBJ2-7,NA,NA,TGCGCCAGCAGCAGCTCTATTGGTTACGAGCAGTACTTC,CASSSSIGYEQYF
TRBV7-9,TRBJ2-3,NA,NA,TGTGCCAGCAGCTTAGCGACGGGGGTGGCGAATACGCAGTATTTT,CASSLATGVANTQYF
TRBV19,TRBJ2-3,TRBD2,NA,TGTGCCAGTAGCTCTCTTGGCGGGGGGCCCTCCCTCACAGATACGCAGTATTTT,CASSSLGGGPSLTDTQYF
TRBV12-3/TRBV12-4,TRBJ1-5,NA,NA,TGTGCCAGCAGTTTTTCGGGGGCGGGTCAGCCCCAGCATTTT,CASSFSGAGQPQHF
TRBV20-1,TRBJ2-5,TRBD2,few,TGCAGTGCTAGCCGTCCGGGAGGGGGAGAGACCCAGTACTTC,CSASRPGGGETQYF
TRBV6-2/TRBV6-3,TRBJ2-4,NA,once,TGTGCCAGCAGTTACACATTAGACAGTTTGGAGTACTTC,CASSYTLDSLEYF
TRBV12-3/TRBV12-4,TRBJ1-2,NA,NA,TGTGCCAGCTTCCGGCTTAACTATGGCTACACCTTC,CASFRLNYGYTF
TRBV5-1,TRBJ2-5,TRBD2,NA,TGCGCCAGCAGCGGGCACGGGACTAGCGGGGAAGAGACCCAGTACTTC,CASSGHGTSGEETQYF
TRBV7-9,TRBJ2-2,NA,NA,TGTGCCAGCAGCTTGACGCTCAGCTCCATGAGATCCACCGGGGAGCTGTTTTTT,CASSLTLSSMRSTGELFF
TRBV25-1,TRBJ1-1,NA,NA,TGTGCCAGCAGTGAGAGGGGGGGGAACACTGAAGCTTTCTTT,CASSERGGNTEAFF
TRBV25-1,TRBJ1-1,NA,many,TGTGCCAGCAGTGATCACCGTTTGACAGCGAACACTGAAGCTTTCTTT,CASSDHRLTANTEAFF
TRBV4-2,TRBJ1-2,NA,few,TGTGCCGGCAGCCAGAGTAACTATGGCTACACCTTC,CAGSQSNYGYTF
TRBV6-5,TRBJ2-4,NA,few,TGTGCCAGCAGTTACCGTCGAGGCCTAGCCAAAAACATTCAGTACTTC,CASSYRRGLAKNIQYF
TRBV7-9,TRBJ1-4,NA,NA,TGTGCCAGCAGCTTCGCCCAGGGACGGCTAAATGAAAAACTGTTTTTT,CASSFAQGRLNEKLFF
TRBV24-1,TRBJ1-2,NA,NA,TGTGCCACCAGTGATCTGATACTCAGACAGGTAGCTAACTATGGCCACACCTTC,CATSDLILRQVANYGHTF
TRBV3-1,TRBJ1-4,TRBD1,NA,TGTGCCAGCAGCCCGCAGGGGGGGACTAATGAAAAACTGTTTTTT,CASSPQGGTNEKLFF
TRBV6-6,TRBJ1-3,NA,few,TGTGCCAGTATCTCTGGAAACACCATATATTTT,CASISGNTIYF
TRBV20-1,TRBJ2-7,NA,few,TGCAGTGCTACGAGAAGCTCCTACGAGCAGTACTTC,CSATRSSYEQYF
TRBV7-3,TRBJ2-3,NA,NA,TGTGCCAGCAGCTTAAACGGGGGCGCAGATACGCAGTATTTT,CASSLNGGADTQYF
TRBV6-2/TRBV6-3,TRBJ1-2,NA,NA,TGCTCCGGACAGAGCGTTTATGGCTACACCTTC,CSGQSVYGYTF
TRBV7-8,TRBJ2-5,TRBD1,NA,TGTGCCAGCAGCCCTACTAACCGGGACAGGGAAGAGACCCAGTACTTC,CASSPTNRDREETQYF
TRBV6-5,TRBJ2-7,NA,NA,TGTGCCAGCAGTCCTTCGACTCGGCAGACCTACGAGCAGTACTTC,CASSPSTRQTYEQYF
TRBV20-1,TRBJ2-7,NA,few,TGCAGTGCTAGAGATGAGGGGTTCGAGCAGTACTTC,CSARDEGFEQYF
TRBV5-1,TRBJ2-5,TRBD2,few,TGCGCCAGCAGCCTCTATAGCGGGATCGGGGAGACCCAGTACTTC,CASSLYSGIGETQYF
TRBV7-9,TRBJ2-1,TRBD2,NA,TGTGCCAGCAGCCCATGGGTCGGGAGGGCCGACAATGAGCAGTTCTTC,CASSPWVGRADNEQFF
TRBV4-1,TRBJ2-1,TRBD2,few,TGCGCCAGCAGCCAAGATTTACGTAGCGGGATTTACAATGAGCAGTTCTTC,CASSQDLRSGIYNEQFF
TRBV11-2,TRBJ2-1,TRBD2,few,TGTGCCAGCAGCCCTAACCCGGAGACTAGCGGGATTTACAATGAGCAGTTCTTC,CASSPNPETSGIYNEQFF